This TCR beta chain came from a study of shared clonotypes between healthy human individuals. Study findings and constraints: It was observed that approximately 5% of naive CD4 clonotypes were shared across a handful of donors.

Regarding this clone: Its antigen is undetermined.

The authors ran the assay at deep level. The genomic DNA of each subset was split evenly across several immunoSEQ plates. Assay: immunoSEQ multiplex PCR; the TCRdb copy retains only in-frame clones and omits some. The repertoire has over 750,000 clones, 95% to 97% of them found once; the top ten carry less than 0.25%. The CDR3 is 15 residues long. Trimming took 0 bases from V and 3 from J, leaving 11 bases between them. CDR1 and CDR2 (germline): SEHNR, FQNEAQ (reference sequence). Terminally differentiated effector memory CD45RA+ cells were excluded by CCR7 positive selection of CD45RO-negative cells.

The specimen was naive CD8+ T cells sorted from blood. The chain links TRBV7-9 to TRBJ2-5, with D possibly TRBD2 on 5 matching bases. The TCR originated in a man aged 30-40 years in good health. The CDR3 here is CASSLAGSAEETQYF. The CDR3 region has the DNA TGTGCCAGCAGCTTAGCAGGTAGCGCGGAAGAGACCCAGTACTTC.